Below, 2 T cell receptor beta chains from the same sample are listed, as sequenced in a study of cytomegalovirus exposure and HLA in healthy donors. The PCR was carried out with 60 Vbeta primers and 13 Jbeta primers. Using immunoSEQ multiplex PCR, the repertoire was profiled, and TCRdb retains in-frame clones only, with some absent. The top ten clones hold approximately 3% of a sample with around 120,000 clones, approximately 82% of them seen once. The sequencing sample was made of PBMCs. These TCRs come from a boy aged 2 to 10 in good health and CMV-seronegative.

This chain uses TRBV5-4 with TRBJ2-3; 7 nucleotides agree with TRBD2. Germline lookup yields CDR1 SGHNT and CDR2 YYREEE (reference sequence). V was clipped by 7 bases and J by 2 bases; unmatched bases: 7. There are 14 residues in the CDR3. The CDR3 DNA reads TGTGCCAGCCGGGCGGGAGCGAACACAGATACGCAGTATTTT. This sequence encodes CASRAGANTDTQYF.

This sequence joins TRBV10-3 and TRBJ2-1; 12 bases fit TRBD2. The CDR3 is made up of 14 amino acids. Germline assignment: CDR1 ENHRY and CDR2 SYGVKD. J lost 8 bases, V lost 4 bases, and 3 bases had no gene match. The chain's CDR3 is CAISGLAGVYEQFF. The CDR3 DNA is TGTGCCATCAGTGGACTAGCGGGAGTGTATGAGCAGTTCTTC.